A selection of T cell receptor beta chains follows, all from one sample in a study of T cells in Graves' hyperthyroidism and ophthalmopathy. TCRdb analysed the multiplex PCR reads with MiXCR anew, one entry per CDR3 protein. Of roughly 500,000 distinct CDR3 sequences listed, about half are singletons. The source material was peripheral blood or thyroid tissue (not recorded which). All receptors derive from an adult woman with Graves' disease, either hyperthyroidism or ophthalmopathy (not recorded which). The conserved cysteine and the conserved F or W are not part of the CDR3 here.

TRBV15,TRBJ2-5,ATSRDYKRNQETQY
TRBV7-9,TRBJ2-7,ASSRGQLTYEQY
TRBV7-3,TRBJ1-6,ASSLLGDSYSPLH
TRBV12-3/TRBV12-4,TRBJ2-5,ASSLGTGGTETQY
TRBV19,TRBJ2-7,ASSVVKGSYEQY
TRBV6-5,TRBJ2-3,ASTRTATDTQY
TRBV10-2,TRBJ2-3,ASCRGVMSTDTQY
TRBV11-2,TRBJ2-2,ASSLARGGIDTGELF
TRBV2,TRBJ2-5,ASRADRVETQY
TRBV9,TRBJ1-2,ASSTEIGGSGYT
TRBV18,TRBJ1-2,ASSPPWGANYGYT
TRBV7-8,TRBJ2-7,ASSADGSSYEQY
TRBV5-1,NA,ASSLRIPGGKNIQY
TRBV7-9,TRBJ1-3,ASSPPQPTNYGYTIY
TRBV20-1,TRBJ1-2,SASAGEDRYGYT
TRBV6-1,TRBJ1-4,ASSGPLGGNEKLF
TRBV27,TRBJ2-7,ASSVTRRGRELYEQY
TRBV12-3/TRBV12-4,TRBJ2-7,ASSRLAVTSYEQY
TRBV20-1,TRBJ1-5,SASAEISNQPQH
TRBV7-9,TRBJ2-7,ASSSYRDTTYEQY
TRBV12-3/TRBV12-4,TRBJ1-4,ASSYAGYNEKLF
TRBV3-1,TRBJ2-5,ASSQVGQRETQY
TRBV24-1,TRBJ2-5,ATSDFLTGYETQY
TRBV29-1,TRBJ1-3,SVTGSSGNTIY
TRBV10-3,TRBJ1-2,AISAGTSYGYT
TRBV20-1,TRBJ2-7,SARDRATRGEQY
TRBV29-1,TRBJ1-2,SVGGTGEYGYT
TRBV28,TRBJ2-3,ASSNGQGTDTQY
TRBV6-2/TRBV6-3,TRBJ2-2,ASTKASLANTGELF
TRBV29-1,TRBJ2-7,SVDYVGRGYEQY
TRBV29-1,TRBJ2-2,SVEGLAGVPGELF
TRBV10-3,TRBJ2-6,AISEGQGANVLT
TRBV20-1,TRBJ2-5,SARDIITSGRKTQY
TRBV28,TRBJ1-2,ASTRVRMGGYT
TRBV25-1,TRBJ1-1,ASSEWDTEAF
TRBV9,TRBJ1-1,ASLVNSPEAF
TRBV20-1,TRBJ2-7,SAWDRGNEQY
TRBV5-5,TRBJ1-3,ASSYGRGSGNTIY
TRBV5-1,TRBJ2-7,ASSLGLAGHEQY
TRBV9,TRBJ1-1,ASSEGSSKNTEAF
TRBV20-1,TRBJ1-1,SASRNTEAF
TRBV2,TRBJ2-7,ASSLRPPQLAGYEQY
TRBV7-2,TRBJ2-5,ASSSSLWETQY
TRBV12-3/TRBV12-4,TRBJ1-5,ASSLSSGQGGHQPQH
TRBV5-6,TRBJ1-1,ASSLGQANEAF
TRBV2,TRBJ1-6,ASSDSWPLH
TRBV19,TRBJ2-7,SARRGLLSGEQY
TRBV12-3/TRBV12-4,TRBJ2-7,ASSFGRAGEQY
TRBV12-3/TRBV12-4,TRBJ2-7,ASSSRDRDSYEQY
TRBV7-8,TRBJ2-7,ASSLVSSSYEQY
TRBV29-1,TRBJ1-1,SVNTGLVTEAF
TRBV28,TRBJ1-1,ASSPTGGWDTEAF
TRBV29-1,TRBJ2-7,SVKGIFSYEQY